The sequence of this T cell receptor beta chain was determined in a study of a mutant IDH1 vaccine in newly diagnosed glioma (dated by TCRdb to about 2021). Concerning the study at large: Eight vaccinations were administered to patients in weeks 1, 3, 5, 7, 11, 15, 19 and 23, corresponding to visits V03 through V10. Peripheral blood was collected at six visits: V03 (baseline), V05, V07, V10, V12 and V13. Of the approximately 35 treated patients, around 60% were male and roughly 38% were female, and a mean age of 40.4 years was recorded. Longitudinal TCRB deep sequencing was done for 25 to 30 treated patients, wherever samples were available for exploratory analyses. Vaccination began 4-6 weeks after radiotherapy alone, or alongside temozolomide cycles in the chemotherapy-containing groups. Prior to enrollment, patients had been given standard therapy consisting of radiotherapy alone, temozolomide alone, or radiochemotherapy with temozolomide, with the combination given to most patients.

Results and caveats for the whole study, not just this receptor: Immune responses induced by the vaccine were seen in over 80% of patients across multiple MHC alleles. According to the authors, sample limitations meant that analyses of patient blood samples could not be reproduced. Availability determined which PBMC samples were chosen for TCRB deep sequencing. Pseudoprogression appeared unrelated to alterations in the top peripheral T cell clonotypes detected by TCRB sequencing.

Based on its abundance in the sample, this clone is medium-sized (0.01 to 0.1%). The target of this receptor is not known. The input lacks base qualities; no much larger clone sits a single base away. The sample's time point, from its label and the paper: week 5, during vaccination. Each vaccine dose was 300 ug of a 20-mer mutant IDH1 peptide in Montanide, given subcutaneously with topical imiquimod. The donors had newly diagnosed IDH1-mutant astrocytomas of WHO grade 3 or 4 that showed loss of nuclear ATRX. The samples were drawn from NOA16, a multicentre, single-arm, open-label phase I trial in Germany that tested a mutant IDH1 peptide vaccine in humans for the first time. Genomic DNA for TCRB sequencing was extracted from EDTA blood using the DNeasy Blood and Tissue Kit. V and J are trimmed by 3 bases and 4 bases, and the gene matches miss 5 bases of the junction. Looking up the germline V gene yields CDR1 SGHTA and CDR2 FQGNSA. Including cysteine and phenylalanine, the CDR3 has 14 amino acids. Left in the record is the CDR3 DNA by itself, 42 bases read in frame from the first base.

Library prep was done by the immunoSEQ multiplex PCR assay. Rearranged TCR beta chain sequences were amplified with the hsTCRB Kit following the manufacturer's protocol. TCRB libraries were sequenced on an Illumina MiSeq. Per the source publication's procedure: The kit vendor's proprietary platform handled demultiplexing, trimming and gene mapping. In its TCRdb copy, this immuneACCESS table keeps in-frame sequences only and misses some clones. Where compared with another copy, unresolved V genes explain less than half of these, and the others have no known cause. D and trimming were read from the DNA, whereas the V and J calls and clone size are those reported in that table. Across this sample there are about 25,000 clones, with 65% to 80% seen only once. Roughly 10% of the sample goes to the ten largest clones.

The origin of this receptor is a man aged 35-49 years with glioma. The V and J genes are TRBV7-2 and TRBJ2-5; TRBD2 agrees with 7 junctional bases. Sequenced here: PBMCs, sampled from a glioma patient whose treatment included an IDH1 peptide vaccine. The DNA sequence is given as TGTGCCAGCAGCTTCCAGGGAGGGCGAGAGACCCAGTACTTC. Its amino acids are CASSFQGGRETQYF.